Listed below are T cell receptor beta chains from one sample, sequenced in a study of shared clonotypes between healthy human individuals. Assay used: immunoSEQ multiplex PCR; TCRdb lists only in-frame clones, some missing. The sample includes roughly 1,500,000 clones, approximately 98.5% seen only once; the top ten take approximately 0.38%. The source material was naive CD4+ T cells sorted from blood. These receptors all come from a man aged 25 to 40 in good health. The CDR3 runs from the conserved cysteine through the conserved F or W. The D gene is left open where the match is weak. A row's size may be missing; if present it is once, few, many or a size class.

CDR3nt: TGCGCCAGCAGCTCCCAGGGTGCTGGGGCTGAAAAACTGTTTTTT; CDR3aa: CASSSQGAGAEKLFF; j_gene: TRBJ1-4; v_gene: TRBV5-1; d_gene: -; abundance: -
CDR3nt: TGTGCCAGCTCACCAAACAGGGTGTCAACAGATACGCAGTATTTT; CDR3aa: CASSPNRVSTDTQYF; j_gene: TRBJ2-3; v_gene: TRBV18; d_gene: -; abundance: -
CDR3nt: TGTGCCAGCAGCTCGAGAGCGGAACCCTCCTACAATGAGCAGTTCTTC; CDR3aa: CASSSRAEPSYNEQFF; j_gene: TRBJ2-1; v_gene: TRBV5-6; d_gene: -; abundance: -
CDR3nt: TGTGCCAGCAGCTCTGAGGACCGGGAAGAGACCCAGTACTTC; CDR3aa: CASSSEDREETQYF; j_gene: TRBJ2-5; v_gene: TRBV5-4; d_gene: -; abundance: -
CDR3nt: TGCAGCGTCAAAATCGACGCGACCGAGAGCGCTACGCAGTATTTT; CDR3aa: CSVKIDATESATQYF; j_gene: TRBJ2-3; v_gene: TRBV29-1; d_gene: -; abundance: once
CDR3nt: TGTGCCAGCAGGCCCCCGGGGCTCTATGGCTACACCTTC; CDR3aa: CASRPPGLYGYTF; j_gene: TRBJ1-2; v_gene: TRBV28; d_gene: -; abundance: -
CDR3nt: TGCGCCAGCAGCGCGGACACCGGGGGTGAAAAACTGTTTTTT; CDR3aa: CASSADTGGEKLFF; j_gene: TRBJ1-4; v_gene: TRBV5-1; d_gene: -; abundance: -
CDR3nt: TGCGCCAGCAGCTATCAGGGTCCGGGGACCTACAATGAGCAGTTCTTC; CDR3aa: CASSYQGPGTYNEQFF; j_gene: TRBJ2-1; v_gene: TRBV5-1; d_gene: -; abundance: -
CDR3nt: TGCGCCAGCAGGGACAGTGAGAATCAGCCCCAGCATTTT; CDR3aa: CASRDSENQPQHF; j_gene: TRBJ1-5; v_gene: TRBV5-1; d_gene: -; abundance: -
CDR3nt: TGTGCCAGCAGCTCACCTCAGGGGAATGTGAACAATGAGCAGTTCTTC; CDR3aa: CASSSPQGNVNNEQFF; j_gene: TRBJ2-1; v_gene: TRBV5-4; d_gene: -; abundance: -
CDR3nt: TGTGCCAGCAGCCCTCTTCTGGGAGCCAAAAACATTCAGTACTTC; CDR3aa: CASSPLLGAKNIQYF; j_gene: TRBJ2-4; v_gene: TRBV14; d_gene: -; abundance: -
CDR3nt: TGTGCCACCAGCAGAGAGGAGGCGGGGGAGCAGTTCTTC; CDR3aa: CATSREEAGEQFF; j_gene: TRBJ2-1; v_gene: TRBV15; d_gene: -; abundance: -
CDR3nt: TGTGCCAGCTCCCTTACTCTGCGGACAGGGGACACCGGGGAGCTGTTTTTT; CDR3aa: CASSLTLRTGDTGELFF; j_gene: TRBJ2-2; v_gene: TRBV18; d_gene: TRBD1; abundance: -
CDR3nt: TGCGCCAGCAGCAGGGACAGCAACACTGAAGCTTTCTTT; CDR3aa: CASSRDSNTEAFF; j_gene: TRBJ1-1; v_gene: TRBV5-1; d_gene: TRBD1; abundance: once
CDR3nt: TGTGCCAGCAGTGGCAGGGGAAATCAGCCCCAGCATTTT; CDR3aa: CASSGRGNQPQHF; j_gene: TRBJ1-5; v_gene: TRBV25-1; d_gene: -; abundance: -
CDR3nt: TGCGCCAGCACCCAAGGAGGTCAGGGGGTATCGGGGGCCAACGTCCTGACTTTC; CDR3aa: CASTQGGQGVSGANVLTF; j_gene: TRBJ2-6; v_gene: TRBV10-2; d_gene: TRBD1; abundance: -
CDR3nt: TGTGCCAGCAGCCAGGGGGCAGGACAGCACCATAGGGGCAATCAGCCCCAGCATTTT; CDR3aa: CASSQGAGQHHRGNQPQHF; j_gene: TRBJ1-5; v_gene: TRBV4-2; d_gene: -; abundance: -
CDR3nt: TGTGCCAGCAGCAGCGGGACAGGGAGCGCAGATACGCAGTATTTT; CDR3aa: CASSSGTGSADTQYF; j_gene: TRBJ2-3; v_gene: TRBV7-3; d_gene: TRBD1; abundance: -
CDR3nt: TGTGCCAGCAGCCCAACCCGGGACTCAATATACGAGCAGTACTTC; CDR3aa: CASSPTRDSIYEQYF; j_gene: TRBJ2-7; v_gene: TRBV27; d_gene: -; abundance: -
CDR3nt: TGTGCCAGCATACATGGTGAGCAGTTCTTC; CDR3aa: CASIHGEQFF; j_gene: TRBJ2-1; v_gene: TRBV6-1; d_gene: -; abundance: -
CDR3nt: TGCAGCGTTGATAGCGGGATATCCTACGAGCAGTACTTC; CDR3aa: CSVDSGISYEQYF; j_gene: TRBJ2-7; v_gene: TRBV29-1; d_gene: TRBD2; abundance: once
CDR3nt: TGCGCCAGCAGCCAGACGGGACAGGGGGCTTATGGCTACACCTTC; CDR3aa: CASSQTGQGAYGYTF; j_gene: TRBJ1-2; v_gene: TRBV5-1; d_gene: TRBD1; abundance: -
CDR3nt: TGTGCCAGCAGCTTACAGGAGCACACTGAAGCTTTCTTT; CDR3aa: CASSLQEHTEAFF; j_gene: TRBJ1-1; v_gene: TRBV7-9; d_gene: -; abundance: -
CDR3nt: TGCAGCGTGAGGGGCAGGGGTAATGAAAAACTGTTTTTT; CDR3aa: CSVRGRGNEKLFF; j_gene: TRBJ1-4; v_gene: TRBV29-1; d_gene: -; abundance: -
CDR3nt: TGTGCCAGCAGTCGTAGGGGAGGGTTTTCCACCGGGGAGCTGTTTTTT; CDR3aa: CASSRRGGFSTGELFF; j_gene: TRBJ2-2; v_gene: TRBV14; d_gene: TRBD2; abundance: -
CDR3nt: TGTGCCAGCTCACGGGTCACCTCACAGGGGGGCTACAATGAGCAGTTCTTC; CDR3aa: CASSRVTSQGGYNEQFF; j_gene: TRBJ2-1; v_gene: TRBV18; d_gene: TRBD1; abundance: -
CDR3nt: TGTGCCAGCAGTACCAGACTAGCGGGAAAGGTAGAGCAGTACTTC; CDR3aa: CASSTRLAGKVEQYF; j_gene: TRBJ2-7; v_gene: TRBV28; d_gene: TRBD2; abundance: once
CDR3nt: TGTGCCAGCAGTTACCGTCACGAGCAGTACTTC; CDR3aa: CASSYRHEQYF; j_gene: TRBJ2-7; v_gene: TRBV6-5; d_gene: -; abundance: once
CDR3nt: TGTGCCAGCTCAAGTCTGGGTCCCCAAGAGACCCAGTACTTC; CDR3aa: CASSSLGPQETQYF; j_gene: TRBJ2-5; v_gene: TRBV18; d_gene: -; abundance: -
CDR3nt: TGTGCCAGCTCCCCACTAGCGGGGCTAGTCCCTGGAGAGCAGTACTTC; CDR3aa: CASSPLAGLVPGEQYF; j_gene: TRBJ2-7; v_gene: TRBV18; d_gene: TRBD2; abundance: -
CDR3nt: TGCGCCAGCGTACTCCAGGGGGCTCCAGGGAACCAAGAGACCCAGTACTTC; CDR3aa: CASVLQGAPGNQETQYF; j_gene: TRBJ2-5; v_gene: TRBV23-1; d_gene: TRBD1; abundance: -
CDR3nt: TGCGCCAGCAGCCGCGGGGACGAGCAGTACTTC; CDR3aa: CASSRGDEQYF; j_gene: TRBJ2-7; v_gene: TRBV10-1; d_gene: -; abundance: -
CDR3nt: TGTGCCAGCAGTTTGAACCTAGGGTGGGACAGGGAAGGTCAGCCCCAGCATTTT; CDR3aa: CASSLNLGWDREGQPQHF; j_gene: TRBJ1-5; v_gene: TRBV28; d_gene: TRBD1; abundance: -
CDR3nt: TGTGCCAGTAGTATGCCCGTGGGCAGGGGAAACACCATATATTTT; CDR3aa: CASSMPVGRGNTIYF; j_gene: TRBJ1-3; v_gene: TRBV19; d_gene: -; abundance: -
CDR3nt: TGCGCCAGCAGCGTCCAGGGTCTGCCGAACACTGAAGCTTTCTTT; CDR3aa: CASSVQGLPNTEAFF; j_gene: TRBJ1-1; v_gene: TRBV5-1; d_gene: -; abundance: -
CDR3nt: TGTGCCAGCAGCTTCACGGGTGAAAAACTGTTTTTT; CDR3aa: CASSFTGEKLFF; j_gene: TRBJ1-4; v_gene: TRBV7-9; d_gene: -; abundance: -
CDR3nt: TGCGCCAGCGGAGTCACAGGGACGGGAGGGGAGCTGTTTTTT; CDR3aa: CASGVTGTGGELFF; j_gene: TRBJ2-2; v_gene: TRBV5-1; d_gene: -; abundance: -
CDR3nt: TGTGCCAGCAGCTTGGGGGGGCGCAGTGAAAAACTGTTTTTT; CDR3aa: CASSLGGRSEKLFF; j_gene: TRBJ1-4; v_gene: TRBV5-5; d_gene: -; abundance: -
CDR3nt: TGTGCCAGCAGCTCAGGACGCCTGGGACTAGCGGTTCGCACAGATACGCAGTATTTT; CDR3aa: CASSSGRLGLAVRTDTQYF; j_gene: TRBJ2-3; v_gene: TRBV21-1; d_gene: -; abundance: -
CDR3nt: TGTGCCAGCAGCCAAGGGGAACAGGGGATACACGAGCAGTACTTC; CDR3aa: CASSQGEQGIHEQYF; j_gene: TRBJ2-7; v_gene: TRBV4-2; d_gene: TRBD1; abundance: -
CDR3nt: TGTGCCAGCAACCCGACTAGCGGGAGGGTATACGAGCAGTACTTC; CDR3aa: CASNPTSGRVYEQYF; j_gene: TRBJ2-7; v_gene: TRBV6-6; d_gene: TRBD2; abundance: -
CDR3nt: TGTGCCAGCAGCTTAACAGCAATTGTGCCCTACAATGAGCAGTTCTTC; CDR3aa: CASSLTAIVPYNEQFF; j_gene: TRBJ2-1; v_gene: TRBV7-9; d_gene: -; abundance: -
CDR3nt: TGCGCCAGCAGTAGGACTAGCGGGAGTGGCACCGGGGAGCTGTTTTTT; CDR3aa: CASSRTSGSGTGELFF; j_gene: TRBJ2-2; v_gene: TRBV10-1; d_gene: TRBD2; abundance: -
CDR3nt: TGTGCCAGCAGATGGGACAGGGGACCATACGAGCAGTACTTC; CDR3aa: CASRWDRGPYEQYF; j_gene: TRBJ2-7; v_gene: TRBV2; d_gene: TRBD1; abundance: -
CDR3nt: TGTGCCAGCTCAACCGACTCCAACTATGGCTACACCTTC; CDR3aa: CASSTDSNYGYTF; j_gene: TRBJ1-2; v_gene: TRBV18; d_gene: -; abundance: -
CDR3nt: TGTGCCAGCAGTTACTTTTTAGGTTACGAGCAGTACTTC; CDR3aa: CASSYFLGYEQYF; j_gene: TRBJ2-7; v_gene: TRBV6-5; d_gene: -; abundance: -
CDR3nt: TGTGCCAGCAGGCGGCCGGGACAAACTTACGAGCAGTACTTC; CDR3aa: CASRRPGQTYEQYF; j_gene: TRBJ2-7; v_gene: TRBV28; d_gene: -; abundance: -
CDR3nt: TGTGCCAGCAGCTTTACTGATGCAGATACGCAGTATTTT; CDR3aa: CASSFTDADTQYF; j_gene: TRBJ2-3; v_gene: TRBV7-8; d_gene: -; abundance: -
CDR3nt: TGCGCCAGCAGCTACGTTATGTGGGACAGGGATACCTACGAGCAGTACTTC; CDR3aa: CASSYVMWDRDTYEQYF; j_gene: TRBJ2-7; v_gene: TRBV5-1; d_gene: TRBD1; abundance: -
CDR3nt: TGTGCCAGCAGCTTGTTATCAGGGGAAAATGAAAAACTGTTTTTT; CDR3aa: CASSLLSGENEKLFF; j_gene: TRBJ1-4; v_gene: TRBV5-4; d_gene: -; abundance: -
CDR3nt: TGCGCCAGCAGCCCTGTCCCGAATAGCAATCAGCCCCAGCATTTT; CDR3aa: CASSPVPNSNQPQHF; j_gene: TRBJ1-5; v_gene: TRBV5-1; d_gene: -; abundance: -
CDR3nt: TGTGCCAGCAGCCGGGACAGGGGCCCCTACGAGCAGTACTTC; CDR3aa: CASSRDRGPYEQYF; j_gene: TRBJ2-7; v_gene: TRBV5-6; d_gene: TRBD1; abundance: -
CDR3nt: TGTGCCAGCAGCTCGGGACAACCTGGGAACATTCAGTACTTC; CDR3aa: CASSSGQPGNIQYF; j_gene: TRBJ2-4; v_gene: TRBV7-9; d_gene: -; abundance: -
CDR3nt: TGTGCCAGCAGCTTATACGCGGGAGCCCCAGATACGCAGTATTTT; CDR3aa: CASSLYAGAPDTQYF; j_gene: TRBJ2-3; v_gene: TRBV7-7; d_gene: TRBD2; abundance: -
CDR3nt: TGTGCCAGCAGCTTAGGGGACAGGCCCAAAGAGACCCAGTACTTC; CDR3aa: CASSLGDRPKETQYF; j_gene: TRBJ2-5; v_gene: TRBV7-9; d_gene: TRBD1; abundance: -
CDR3nt: TGTGCCAGCCTAAGCGGCACCTCCTACAATGAGCAGTTCTTC; CDR3aa: CASLSGTSYNEQFF; j_gene: TRBJ2-1; v_gene: TRBV18; d_gene: -; abundance: -
CDR3nt: TGTGCCAGCAGCGACAGGGTAGACGGAAACACCATATATTTT; CDR3aa: CASSDRVDGNTIYF; j_gene: TRBJ1-3; v_gene: TRBV11-2; d_gene: TRBD1; abundance: -
CDR3nt: TGTGCTAGCAGTTCCGGACACGAGCAGTACTTC; CDR3aa: CASSSGHEQYF; j_gene: TRBJ2-7; v_gene: TRBV7-7; d_gene: -; abundance: -
CDR3nt: TGCAGCGTTGCCACTAGCGGCGATACGCAGTATTTT; CDR3aa: CSVATSGDTQYF; j_gene: TRBJ2-3; v_gene: TRBV29-1; d_gene: TRBD2; abundance: -